These 11 T cell receptor beta chains share one sample of origin, sequenced in a study of T cell repertoires in ileal Crohn's disease. Noted time point: proximal margin of the surgical specimen (macroscopically non-inflamed). Using immunoSEQ multiplex PCR, the repertoire was profiled, and TCRdb retains in-frame clones only, with some absent. This sample yields under 950 clones, of which around 84% are seen a single time; roughly a fifth belongs to the top ten. The specimen sequenced was ileal tissue. These receptors were obtained from an adult with Crohn's disease.

This clone came up once. The chain uses TRBV5-5 and TRBJ2-2; 15 nucleotides line up with TRBD2. From germline, CDR1 is SGHKS and CDR2 YYEKEE (reference sequence). The V segment lost 4 bases and the J segment 7 bases; nucleotides outside the gene matches: 5. The CDR3 loop spans 16 amino acids. Here the CDR3 reads CASSRGLAGGDGELFF. CDR3 bases: TGTGCCAGCAGCCGCGGACTAGCGGGGGGGGACGGGGAGCTGTTTTTT.

This clone was recorded a few times. The V and J genes are TRBV5-1 and TRBJ1-2; 12 bases line up with TRBD1. V trimming: 1 base; J trimming: 8 bases; junction bases outside the gene matches: 9. Germline CDR1 and CDR2: SGHRS and YFSETQ. CDR3 length: 16 amino acids. The DNA for the CDR3 is TGCGCCAGCAGCTTGTCTCCGGGACAGGGGGCTTCCGGCTACACCTTC. This encodes CASSLSPGQGASGYTF. The variable domain in full, completed from reference TRBV5-1 and TRBJ1-2, reads KAGVTQTPRYLIKTRGQQVTLSCSPISGHRSVSWYQQTPGQGLQFLFEYFSETQRNKGNFPGRFSGRQFSNSRSEMNVSTLELGDSALYLCASSLSPGQGASGYTFGSGTRLTVV.

This chain uses TRBV19 with TRBJ1-4, with unresolved D. CDR3 length: 16 residues. Deletions cut 9 bases from V and 0 bases from J, with 17 bases between. Germline V gene data show CDR1 as LNHDA and CDR2 as SQIVND (reference sequence). CDR3 protein: CASTRGEGATNEKLFF. The CDR3 DNA reads as TGTGCCAGCACCCGAGGTGAGGGTGCAACTAATGAAAAACTGTTTTTT.

The chain combines TRBV10-3 with TRBJ2-2, with 11 bases identical to TRBD2. Trimming took 6 bases from V and 6 from J; bases not matched to a gene: 9. The CDR3 sequence is 16 residues long. Germline V gene data show CDR1 as ENHRY and CDR2 as SYGVKD. The CDR3: CAISPTSGVVAGELFF. The CDR3 DNA follows: TGTGCCATCAGCCCGACTAGCGGGGTAGTTGCCGGGGAGCTGTTTTTT.

The V and J genes are TRBV7-2 and TRBJ2-2, with D tentatively TRBD2 (7 bases). Per germline, CDR1 SGHTA and CDR2 FQGNSA. The CDR3 runs 16 residues. The germline V and J ends were trimmed by 5 bases and 5 bases, with 18 bases remaining between them. CDR3 amino acids: CASSPGGGGPTGELFF. The CDR3 nucleotides are TGTGCCAGCAGCCCGGGGGGAGGGGGACCGACCGGGGAGCTGTTTTTT.

The rearrangement links TRBV9 to TRBJ1-5; D may be TRBD1 (6 bases). Trimming stripped 3 bases from V and 4 bases from J, with 8 bases between. CDR3 length equals 13 residues. Germline V lookup: CDR1 SGDLS, CDR2 YYNGEE. The CDR3 protein is CASSGGGNQPQHF. The DNA for the CDR3 is TGTGCCAGCAGCGGAGGGGGTAATCAGCCCCAGCATTTT.

This rearrangement joins TRBV7-3 to TRBJ1-2, with 9 bases lining up with TRBD1. The CDR3 loop spans 14 amino acids. Per the germline V gene, CDR1 is SGHTA and CDR2 is FQGTGA. V was pared by 3 bases and J by 5 bases, with 4 bases of the junction left unmatched. This CDR3 is CASSLGQGGYGYTF. The CDR3 DNA follows: TGTGCCAGCAGCTTGGGACAGGGCGGATATGGCTACACCTTC.

V usage is TRBV4-3 and J usage is TRBJ1-1; D is perhaps TRBD1 (6 bases). CDR1 LGHNA and CDR2 YSLEER come from the germline V gene. V was pared by 1 base and J by 3 bases, with 12 bases between. The CDR3 has 15 amino acids. The CDR3 DNA reads as TGCGCCAGCAGCCAAGGGTGGGGGGCGGACACTGAAGCTTTCTTT. Amino acid sequence: CASSQGWGADTEAFF.

The chain links TRBV5-6 to TRBJ1-4; no clear D gene. Trimming pared 4 bases from V and 8 bases from J, leaving 15 bases between. Germline-derived CDR1 and CDR2 are SGHDT and YYEEEE. The CDR3 covers 14 residues. The CDR3 loop is CASSGMRSGEKLFF. For the CDR3, the DNA is TGTGCCAGCAGCGGGATGAGGTCAGGCGAAAAACTGTTTTTT.

The rearrangement uses TRBV7-2 and TRBJ1-2; D perhaps matches TRBD1 (5 bases). Germline CDR1 is SGHTA and CDR2 is FQGNSA. V lost 5 bases and J 4 bases, leaving 14 bases between the germline ends. CDR3 size: 14 residues. As DNA, the CDR3 is TGTGCCAGCAGCGGCGGTAGGGGTATCTATGGCTACACCTTC. It yields the protein CASSGGRGIYGYTF.

This clone was seen a few times. The chain uses TRBV4-3 and TRBJ1-1; possible D gene TRBD1, 5 bases. V dropped 0 bases and J dropped 8 bases, with 16 bases sitting between them. CDR3 length: 15 amino acids. Per the germline V gene, CDR1 is LGHNA and CDR2 is YSLEER. CDR3 sequence: CASSQDMGGIKEAFF. The CDR3 nucleotides read TGCGCCAGCAGCCAAGATATGGGGGGGATAAAGGAAGCTTTCTTT.